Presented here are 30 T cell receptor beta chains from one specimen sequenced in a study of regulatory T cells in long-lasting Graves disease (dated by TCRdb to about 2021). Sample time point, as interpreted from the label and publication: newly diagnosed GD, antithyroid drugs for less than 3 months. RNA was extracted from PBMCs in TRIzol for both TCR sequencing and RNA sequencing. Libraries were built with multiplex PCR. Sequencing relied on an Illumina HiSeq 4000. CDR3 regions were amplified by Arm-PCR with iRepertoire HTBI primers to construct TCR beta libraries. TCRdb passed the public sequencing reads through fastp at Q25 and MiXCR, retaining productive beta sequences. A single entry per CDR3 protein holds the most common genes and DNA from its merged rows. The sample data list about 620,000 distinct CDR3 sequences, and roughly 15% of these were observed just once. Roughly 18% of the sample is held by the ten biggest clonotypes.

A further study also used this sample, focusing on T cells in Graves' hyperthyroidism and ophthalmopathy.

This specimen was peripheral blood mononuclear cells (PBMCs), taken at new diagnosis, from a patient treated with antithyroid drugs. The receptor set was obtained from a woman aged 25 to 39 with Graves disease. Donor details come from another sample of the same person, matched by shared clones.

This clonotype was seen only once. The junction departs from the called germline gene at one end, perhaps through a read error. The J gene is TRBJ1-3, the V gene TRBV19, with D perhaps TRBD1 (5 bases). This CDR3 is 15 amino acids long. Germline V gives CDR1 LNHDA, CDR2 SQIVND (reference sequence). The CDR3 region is CASRRYRSSGNAIYF. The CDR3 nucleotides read TGTGCCAGTAGGAGATACAGGAGCTCTGGAAACGCCATATATTTT.

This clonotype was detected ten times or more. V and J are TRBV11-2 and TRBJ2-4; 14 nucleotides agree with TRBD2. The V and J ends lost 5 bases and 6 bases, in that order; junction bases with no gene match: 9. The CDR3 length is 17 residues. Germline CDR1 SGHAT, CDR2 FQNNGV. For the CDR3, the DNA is TGTGCCAGCAGCCGCGGGACTAGCGGGAGCCTGAGAAACATTCAGTACTTC. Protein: CASSRGTSGSLRNIQYF.

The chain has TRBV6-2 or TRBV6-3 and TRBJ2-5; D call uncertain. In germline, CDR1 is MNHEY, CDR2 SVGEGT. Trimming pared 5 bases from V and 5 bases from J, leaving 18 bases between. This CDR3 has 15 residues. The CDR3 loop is CASSENTALGETQYF. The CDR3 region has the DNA TGTGCCAGCAGTGAAAATACAGCGCTGGGTGAGACCCAGTACTTC.

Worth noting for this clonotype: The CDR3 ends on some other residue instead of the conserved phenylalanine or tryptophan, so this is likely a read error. The CDR3 nucleotides are TGTGCCAGCTCACCACAAACGACAAAGAACACCGGGGAGCTGTTTTCT. Protein sequence: CASSPQTTKNTGELFS. The V gene is TRBV18, the J gene TRBJ2-2; D not certain. The CDR3 totals 16 residues. V shed 1 base and J shed 1 base, with 10 bases lying between them. The germline CDR1 and CDR2 sequences are KGHSH and LQKENI.

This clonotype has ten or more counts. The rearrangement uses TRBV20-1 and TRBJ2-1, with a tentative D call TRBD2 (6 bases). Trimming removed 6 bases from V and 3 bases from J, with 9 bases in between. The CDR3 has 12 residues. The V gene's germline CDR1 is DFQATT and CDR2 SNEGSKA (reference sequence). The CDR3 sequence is CSASGLYNEQFF. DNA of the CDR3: TGCAGTGCCAGCGGGCTCTACAATGAGCAGTTCTTC.

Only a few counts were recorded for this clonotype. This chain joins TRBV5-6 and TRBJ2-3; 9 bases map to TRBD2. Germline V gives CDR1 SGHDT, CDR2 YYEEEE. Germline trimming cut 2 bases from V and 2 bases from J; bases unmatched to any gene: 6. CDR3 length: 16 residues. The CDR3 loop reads CASSLKAGGLTDTQYF. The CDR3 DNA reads TGTGCCAGCAGCTTAAAAGCGGGAGGACTCACAGATACGCAGTATTTT.

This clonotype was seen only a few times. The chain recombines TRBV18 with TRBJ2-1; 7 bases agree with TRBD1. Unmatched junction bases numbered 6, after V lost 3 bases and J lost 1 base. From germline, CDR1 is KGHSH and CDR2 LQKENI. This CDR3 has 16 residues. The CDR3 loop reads CASSPKLTGSYNEQFF. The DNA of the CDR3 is TGTGCCAGCTCACCCAAACTGACAGGGTCCTACAATGAGCAGTTCTTC.

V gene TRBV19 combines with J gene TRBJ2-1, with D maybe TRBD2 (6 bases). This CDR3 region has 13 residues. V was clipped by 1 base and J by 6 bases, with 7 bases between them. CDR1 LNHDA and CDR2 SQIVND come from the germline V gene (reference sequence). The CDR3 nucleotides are TGTGCCAGTAGTATAGCGGGAGCCAATGAGCAGTTCTTC. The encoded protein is CASSIAGANEQFF.

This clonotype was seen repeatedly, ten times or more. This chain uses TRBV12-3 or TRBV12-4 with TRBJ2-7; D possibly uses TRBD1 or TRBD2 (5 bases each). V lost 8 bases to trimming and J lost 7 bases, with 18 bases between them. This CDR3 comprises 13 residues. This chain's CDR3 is CASAGTSPGEQYF. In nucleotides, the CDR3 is TGTGCCAGCGCCGGGACCTCTCCGGGAGAGCAGTACTTC.

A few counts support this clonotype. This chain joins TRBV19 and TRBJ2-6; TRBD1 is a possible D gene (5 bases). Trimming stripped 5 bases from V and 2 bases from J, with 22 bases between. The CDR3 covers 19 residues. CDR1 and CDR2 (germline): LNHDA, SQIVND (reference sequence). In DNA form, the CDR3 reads TGTGCCAGTAGTTTATCGTTATCCGGATTAGGGGCTGGGGCCAACGTCCTGACTTTC. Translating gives CASSLSLSGLGAGANVLTF. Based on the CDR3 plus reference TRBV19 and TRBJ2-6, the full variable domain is DGGITQSPKYLFRKEGQNVTLSCEQNLNHDAMYWYRQDPGQGLRLIYYSQIVNDFQKGDIAEGYSVSREKKESFPLTVTSAQKNPTAFYLCASSLSLSGLGAGANVLTFGAGSRLTVL.

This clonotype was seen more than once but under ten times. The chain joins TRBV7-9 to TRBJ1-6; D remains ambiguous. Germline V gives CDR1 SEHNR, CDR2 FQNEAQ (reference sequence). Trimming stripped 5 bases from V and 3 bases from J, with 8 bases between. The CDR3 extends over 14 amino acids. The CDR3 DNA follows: TGTGCCAGCAGCCCGGCCGACTATAATTCACCCCTCCACTTT. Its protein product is CASSPADYNSPLHF. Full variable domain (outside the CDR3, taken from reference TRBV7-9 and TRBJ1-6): DTGVSQNPRHKITKRGQNVTFRCDPISEHNRLYWYRQTLGQGPEFLTYFQNEAQLEKSRLLSDRFSAERPKGSFSTLEIQRTEQGDSAMYLCASSPADYNSPLHFGNGTRLTVT.

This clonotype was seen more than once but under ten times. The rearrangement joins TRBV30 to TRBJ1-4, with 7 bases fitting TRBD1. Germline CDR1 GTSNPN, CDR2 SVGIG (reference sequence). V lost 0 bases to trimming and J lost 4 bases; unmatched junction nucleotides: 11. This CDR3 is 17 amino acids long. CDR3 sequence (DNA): TGTGCCTGGAGTGTCTCAAGCCTAGGGACAGTTAATGAAAAACTGTTTTTT. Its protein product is CAWSVSSLGTVNEKLFF.

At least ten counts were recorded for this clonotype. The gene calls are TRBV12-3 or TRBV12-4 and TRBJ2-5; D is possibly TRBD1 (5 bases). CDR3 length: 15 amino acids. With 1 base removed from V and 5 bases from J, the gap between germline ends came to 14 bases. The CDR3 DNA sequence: TGTGCCAGCAGTTTAGATGCAGGGAAGGTGGAGACCCAGTACTTC. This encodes CASSLDAGKVETQYF.

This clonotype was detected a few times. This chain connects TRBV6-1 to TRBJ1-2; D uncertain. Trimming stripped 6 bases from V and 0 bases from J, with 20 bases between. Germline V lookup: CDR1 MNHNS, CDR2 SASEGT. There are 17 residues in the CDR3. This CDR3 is CASRSLTHAPANYGYTF. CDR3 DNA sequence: TGTGCCAGCAGAAGTCTTACCCATGCACCAGCTAACTATGGCTACACCTTC.

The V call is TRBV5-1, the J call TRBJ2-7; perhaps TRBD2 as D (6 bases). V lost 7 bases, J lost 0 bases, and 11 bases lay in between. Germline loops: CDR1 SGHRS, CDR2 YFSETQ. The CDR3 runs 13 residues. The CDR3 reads CASGEVSSYEQYF. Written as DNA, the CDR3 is TGCGCCAGCGGGGAGGTCAGCTCCTACGAGCAGTACTTC. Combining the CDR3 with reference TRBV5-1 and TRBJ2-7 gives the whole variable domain KAGVTQTPRYLIKTRGQQVTLSCSPISGHRSVSWYQQTPGQGLQFLFEYFSETQRNKGNFPGRFSGRQFSNSRSEMNVSTLELGDSALYLCASGEVSSYEQYFGPGTRLTVT.

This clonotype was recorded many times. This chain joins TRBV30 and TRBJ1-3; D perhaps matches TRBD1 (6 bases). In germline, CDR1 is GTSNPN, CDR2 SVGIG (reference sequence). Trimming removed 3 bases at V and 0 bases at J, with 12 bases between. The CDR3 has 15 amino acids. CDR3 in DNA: TGTGCCTGGAGACGGTGGACAGACTCTGGAAACACCATATATTTT. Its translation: CAWRRWTDSGNTIYF.

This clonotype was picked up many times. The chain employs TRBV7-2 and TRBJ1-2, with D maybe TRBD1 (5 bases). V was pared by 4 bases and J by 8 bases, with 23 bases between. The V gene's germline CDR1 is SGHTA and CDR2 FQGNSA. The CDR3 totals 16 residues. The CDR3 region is CASSSPPGGRARGYTF. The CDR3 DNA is TGTGCCAGCAGCTCCCCACCCGGGGGTAGGGCGAGAGGCTACACCTTC.

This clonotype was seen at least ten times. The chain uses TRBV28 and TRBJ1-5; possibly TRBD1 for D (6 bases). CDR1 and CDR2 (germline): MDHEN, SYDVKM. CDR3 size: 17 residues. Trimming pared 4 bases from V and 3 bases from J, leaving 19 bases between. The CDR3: CASSSPGTGIVNQPQHF. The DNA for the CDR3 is TGTGCCAGCAGTTCCCCGGGAACAGGGATCGTCAATCAGCCCCAGCATTTT.

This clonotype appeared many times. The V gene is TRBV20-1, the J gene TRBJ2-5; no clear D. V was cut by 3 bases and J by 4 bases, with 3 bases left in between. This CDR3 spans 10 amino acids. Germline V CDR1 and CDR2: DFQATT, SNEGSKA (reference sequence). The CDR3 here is CSASGETQYF. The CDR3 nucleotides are TGCAGTGCTAGTGGAGAGACCCAGTACTTC.

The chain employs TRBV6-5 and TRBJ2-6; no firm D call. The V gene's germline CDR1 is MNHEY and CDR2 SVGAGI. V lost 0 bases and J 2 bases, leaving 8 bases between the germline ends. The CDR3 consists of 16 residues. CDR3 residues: CASSYSAFTGANVLTF. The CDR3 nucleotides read TGTGCCAGCAGTTACTCGGCGTTTACTGGGGCCAACGTCCTGACTTTC.

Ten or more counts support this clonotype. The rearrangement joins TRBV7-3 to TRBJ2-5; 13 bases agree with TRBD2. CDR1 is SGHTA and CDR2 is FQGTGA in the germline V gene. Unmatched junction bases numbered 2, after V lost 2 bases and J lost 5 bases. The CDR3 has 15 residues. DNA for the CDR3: TGTGCCAGCAGCTTAGGGACTAGCGGGACGGAGACCCAGTACTTC. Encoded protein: CASSLGTSGTETQYF.

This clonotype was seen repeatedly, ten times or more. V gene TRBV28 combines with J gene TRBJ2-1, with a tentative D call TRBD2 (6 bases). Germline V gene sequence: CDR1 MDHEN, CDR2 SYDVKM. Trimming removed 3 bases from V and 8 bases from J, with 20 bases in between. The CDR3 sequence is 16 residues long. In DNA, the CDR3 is TGTGCCAGCAGTTTCGAGAGCGGGTGGTATCGTTATGAGCAGTTCTTC. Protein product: CASSFESGWYRYEQFF.

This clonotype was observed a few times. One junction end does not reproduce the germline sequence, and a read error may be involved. CDR3 DNA sequence: TGTGCCAGCATCTTAATAGGGGCTGACAATCAGCCCCAGCATTTT. Translating it yields CASILIGADNQPQHF. The chain uses TRBV7-9 and TRBJ1-5; TRBD1 is a possible D gene (5 bases). CDR1 SEHNR and CDR2 FQNEAQ come from the germline V gene (reference sequence). This CDR3 region has 15 residues.

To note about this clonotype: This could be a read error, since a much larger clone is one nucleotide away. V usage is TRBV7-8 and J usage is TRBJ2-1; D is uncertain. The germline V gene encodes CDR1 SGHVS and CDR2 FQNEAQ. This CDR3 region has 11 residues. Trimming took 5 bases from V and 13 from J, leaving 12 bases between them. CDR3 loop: CASSPHRPQFF. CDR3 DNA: TGTGCCAGCAGCCCCCACCGACCTCAGTTCTTC.

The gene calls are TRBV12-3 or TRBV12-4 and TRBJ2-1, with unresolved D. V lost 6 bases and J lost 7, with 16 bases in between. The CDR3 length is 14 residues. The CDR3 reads CASSPKSFLNEQFF. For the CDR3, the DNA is TGTGCCAGCAGCCCTAAAAGTTTCCTGAATGAGCAGTTCTTC.

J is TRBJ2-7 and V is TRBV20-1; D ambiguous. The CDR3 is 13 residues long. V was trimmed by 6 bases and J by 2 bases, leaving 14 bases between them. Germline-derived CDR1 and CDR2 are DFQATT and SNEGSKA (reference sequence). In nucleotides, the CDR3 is TGCAGTGCAAGACCCCTTACTGCCTACGAGCAGTACTTC. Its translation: CSARPLTAYEQYF.

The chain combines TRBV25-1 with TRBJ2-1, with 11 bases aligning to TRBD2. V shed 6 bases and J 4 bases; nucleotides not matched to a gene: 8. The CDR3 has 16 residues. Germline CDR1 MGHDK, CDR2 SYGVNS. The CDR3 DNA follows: TGTGCCAGCAGGGCCGCGACTAGCGGGGTATACAATGAGCAGTTCTTC. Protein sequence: CASRAATSGVYNEQFF.

The CDR3 loop is CATGRGDNQPQHF. CDR3 in DNA: TGTGCCACCGGGCGCGGTGACAATCAGCCCCAGCATTTT. The genes are TRBV7-2 and TRBJ1-5, with D unclear. CDR1 is SGHTA and CDR2 is FQGNSA in the germline V gene. The CDR3 contains 13 residues. V shed 10 bases and J shed 3 bases, with 13 bases lying between them. Supplemented by reference TRBV7-2 and TRBJ1-5, the full variable domain reads GAGVSQSPSNKVTEKGKDVELRCDPISGHTALYWYRQSLGQGLEFLIYFQGNSAPDKSGLPSDRFSAERTGGSVSTLTIQRTQQEDSAVYLCATGRGDNQPQHFGDGTRLSIL.

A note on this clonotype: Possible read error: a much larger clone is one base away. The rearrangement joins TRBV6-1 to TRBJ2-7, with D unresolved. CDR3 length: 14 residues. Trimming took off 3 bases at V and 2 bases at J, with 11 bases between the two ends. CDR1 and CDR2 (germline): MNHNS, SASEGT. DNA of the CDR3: TGTGCCAGCAGTGATGGTGCTTATCCCTACGAGCAGTACTTC. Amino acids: CASSDGAYPYEQYF.

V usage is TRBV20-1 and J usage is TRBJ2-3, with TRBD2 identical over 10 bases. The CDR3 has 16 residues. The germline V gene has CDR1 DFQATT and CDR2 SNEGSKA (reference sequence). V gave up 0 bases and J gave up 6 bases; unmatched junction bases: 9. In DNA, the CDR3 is TGCAGTGCTAGAGATCTCGGAGCGGGAGGGCCCGATACGCAGTATTTT. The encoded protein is CSARDLGAGGPDTQYF.